This TCR beta chain was identified in a study of memory CD4+ T cells and cytomegalovirus serostatus (dated by TCRdb to the late 2010s). General notes on the study: The roughly 35 healthy Belgian adults in the cohort included 9 who were CMV seropositive and 24 who were CMV seronegative. To replicate a published TCR-based CMV serostatus classifier, the study sequenced CD4+ memory TCRbeta repertoires from a Belgian cohort whose cytomegalovirus serostatus was known.

Broader findings and caveats from the paper: The results were interpreted as suggesting that the CMV-associated TCR signature is largely present in the CD4+ memory repertoire. Only CD4+CD45RO+ memory cells were sequenced, in contrast to the original study, which included naive and memory CD4+ and CD8+ populations. On the Belgian cohort, the classifier built on the original framework reached a median bootstrapped AUC of around 0.96, with a 95% CI of 0.76-1.00. CMV serostatus prediction reached a median bootstrapped AUC of around 0.95 with the original framework and just over 0.9 with a US-trained random forest. Of 164 previously reported CMV-associated TCRbeta sequences, some 67 appeared in the CD4+ memory repertoires, each in one to five individuals.

A FACSAria II was used to sort memory CD4+ T cells, defined as single viable CD3+CD4+CD8-CD45RO+ cells. CMV serostatus was determined using a Roche Elecsys assay that detects serum IgG against CMV pp150, pp28, p38 and p52. Following thawing, total CD4+ T cells were enriched through positive selection using CD4 magnetic microbeads. The samples came from a different study that was designed specifically to examine the CD4+ T cell memory repertoire. Peripheral blood mononuclear cells were isolated and cryopreserved according to standard operating procedures, and serum was kept at -80 degrees C. Staining used CD3-PerCP (BW264/56), CD4-APC (RPA-T4), CD45RO-PE (UCHT1) and CD8-Pacific Orange (3B5) antibodies, with Sytox blue excluding non-viable cells. As concerns this clone: Its antigen specificity is not known. No base-level quality is on record; no much larger clone is a single base apart.

The Quick-DNA Microprep Kit was used to extract genomic DNA from the sorted cells. Amplification of TCRbeta DNA was done with the immunoSEQ hsTCRbeta kit, following the protocol from the manufacturer. TCRbeta libraries were sequenced on an Illumina MiSeq instrument. As for the original processing: Once out-of-frame sequences had been removed, a few million distinct TCRbeta sequences were left, which works out to an average of roughly 72,000 per individual. Two values were used to score each individual: the count of 150 to 200 previously reported CMV-associated TCRbeta sequences and the total count of productive distinct TCRbeta sequences. A beta-binomial model was reimplemented in Python, and scikit-learn random forests with default parameters were trained on data from the US cohort. On the Belgian cohort, classifier performance was reported as the median AUC, along with percentile confidence intervals, across 10,000 bootstrap iterations. Here the immuneACCESS table is served through TCRdb, limited to in-frame sequences with V and J called. Missing clones are a known gap in these copies; in checked studies unresolved V genes cover under half, and the rest lacks a known reason. The V and J calls and clone size come from that table; D and trimming were worked out from the DNA. The sample includes under 35,000 clones, with about 75% observed a single time. The biggest ten clones account for less than 0.65% of the sample.

V is reduced by 4 bases and J by 7 bases, leaving a spacing of 14 bases between them. From the cysteine through the phenylalanine, the CDR3 covers 15 amino acids. Only the CDR3 part of the read is kept: 45 bases, read in frame from the first base. CDR1 MDHEN and CDR2 SYDVKM are derived from the germline V gene. The chain employs TRBV28 and TRBJ1-6; TRBD1 could be the D gene, as 6 bases match. The source material was memory CD4+ T cells from blood. The sequence derives from an adult in good health and CMV-seronegative. Some clones in this sample may be carry-over from other donors' samples. The CDR3 has the sequence CASSYPTGSNSPLHF. In nucleotide form, the sequence is TGTGCCAGCAGTTATCCGACAGGTAGCAATTCACCCCTCCACTTT.